This record covers a single T cell receptor beta chain. As yet, its antigen is unknown. Trimming shortened V by 1 base and J by 6 bases, and 6 bases separated the two germline ends. Germline V lookup: CDR1 LNHNV, CDR2 YYDKDF (reference sequence). The CDR3 consists of 12 residues. This entry comes from a study of blood T cells in healthy people across ages. General observations from the study: Expanded clonotype shifts may have been confounded, as the donors had an unknown CMV status.

It was with a sample-barcoded 5' primer and a J-beta primer mix that a second PCR of roughly 7 to 12 cycles was run. TCRdb re-called the 5' RACE reads through MiXCR, storing one row per CDR3 protein. The repertoire holds about 1.8 million distinct CDR3 sequences, around 50% seen once, with 2.1% in the top ten. Each donor gave roughly 9.2 milliliters of peripheral blood. A minimum of 7 million PBMCs was isolated per sample. The receptor was derived from a woman in her thirties or forties in good health. The V and J genes are TRBV15 and TRBJ1-1; D ambiguous. Sequencing was performed on blood. The CDR3 spells CATSRVGSEAFF. The CDR3 region has the DNA TGTGCCACCAGCAGAGTGGGTTCTGAAGCTTTCTTT.